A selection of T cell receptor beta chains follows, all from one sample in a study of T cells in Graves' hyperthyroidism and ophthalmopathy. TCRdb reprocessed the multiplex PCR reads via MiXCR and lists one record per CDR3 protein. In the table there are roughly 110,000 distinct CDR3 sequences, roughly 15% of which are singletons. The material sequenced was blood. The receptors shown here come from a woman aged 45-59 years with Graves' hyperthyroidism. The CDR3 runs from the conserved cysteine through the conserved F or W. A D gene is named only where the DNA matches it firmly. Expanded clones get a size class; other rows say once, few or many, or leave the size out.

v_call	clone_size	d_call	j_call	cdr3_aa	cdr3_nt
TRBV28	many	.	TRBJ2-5	CASTSFGEGASGETQYF	TGTGCCAGCACCTCCTTCGGGGAGGGGGCCTCGGGAGAGACCCAGTACTTC
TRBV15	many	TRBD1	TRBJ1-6	CATSSDIGTGGSPLHF	TGTGCCACCAGCAGCGATATCGGGACAGGGGGATCACCCCTCCACTTT
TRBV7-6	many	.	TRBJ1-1	CASSPQTNGAAFF	TGTGCCAGCAGCCCCCAAACAAACGGGGCAGCTTTCTTT
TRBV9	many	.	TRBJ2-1	CASSVAGRGRYNEQFF	TGTGCCAGCAGCGTAGCCGGACGCGGAAGATACAATGAGCAGTTCTTC
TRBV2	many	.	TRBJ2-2	CASSEKGNTGELFF	TGTGCCAGCAGTGAAAAGGGCAACACCGGGGAGCTGTTTTTT
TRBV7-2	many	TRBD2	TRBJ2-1	CASSLLSGRFDNEQFF	TGTGCCAGCAGCTTACTCAGCGGGAGGTTCGACAATGAGCAGTTCTTC
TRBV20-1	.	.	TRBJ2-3	CSAQKGDTQYF	TGCAGTGCTCAAAAGGGGGATACGCAGTATTTT
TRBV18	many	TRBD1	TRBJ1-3	CASSRNLGQGLSSGNTIYF	TGTGCCAGCTCACGCAACCTCGGACAGGGGCTTAGCTCTGGAAACACCATATATTTT
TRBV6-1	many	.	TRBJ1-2	CATLQGNYGYTF	TGTGCCACCTTACAGGGCAACTATGGCTACACCTTC
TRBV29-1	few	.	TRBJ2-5	CSVEPANAAIGAQYF	TGCAGCGTCGAACCAGCGAATGCGGCTATTGGGGCCCAGTACTTC
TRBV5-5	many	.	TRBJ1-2	CASSPFVLVRTDPYGYTF	TGTGCCAGCAGCCCCTTCGTCCTTGTCCGGACGGACCCCTATGGCTACACCTTC
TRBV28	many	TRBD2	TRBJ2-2	CASSSPGLGGSGELFF	TGTGCCAGCAGTTCGCCGGGACTCGGGGGGTCCGGGGAGCTGTTTTTT
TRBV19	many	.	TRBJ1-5	CASSASQGSNQPQHF	TGTGCCAGTAGTGCGTCGCAGGGTAGCAATCAGCCCCAGCATTTT
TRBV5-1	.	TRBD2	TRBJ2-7	CASSFRASGSGEQYF	TGCGCCAGCAGCTTTCGGGCTAGCGGGAGCGGCGAGCAGTACTTC
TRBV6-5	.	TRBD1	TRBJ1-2	CASSYSGTGGGYTF	TGTGCCAGCAGTTACTCCGGGACAGGGGGCGGCTACACCTTC
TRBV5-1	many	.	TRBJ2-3	CASSSDTDTQYF	TGCGCCAGCAGCTCGGACACAGATACGCAGTATTTT
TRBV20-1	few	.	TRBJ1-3	CSAIVPSGNTIYF	TGCAGTGCTATCGTTCCTTCTGGAAACACCATATATTTT
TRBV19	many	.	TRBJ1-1	CASSIGFTEAFF	TGTGCCAGTAGTATAGGTTTCACTGAAGCTTTCTTT
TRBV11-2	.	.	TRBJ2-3	CASSSFGGGRSTDTQYF	TGTGCCAGCAGCTCGTTTGGGGGGGGCAGGAGCACAGATACGCAGTATTTT
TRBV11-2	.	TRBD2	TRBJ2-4	CASSLSGRWNIQYF	TGTGCCAGCAGCTTAAGCGGGAGATGGAACATTCAGTACTTC
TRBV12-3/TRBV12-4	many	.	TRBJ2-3	CASSQGLDTQYF	TGTGCCAGCAGCCAGGGGTTAGATACGCAGTATTTT
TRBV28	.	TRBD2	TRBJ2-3	CASSWLAGFTDTQYF	TGTGCCAGCAGTTGGTTAGCGGGATTCACAGATACGCAGTATTTT
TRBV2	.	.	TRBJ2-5	CASLGWGQETQYF	TGTGCCAGCCTCGGTTGGGGGCAAGAGACCCAGTACTTC
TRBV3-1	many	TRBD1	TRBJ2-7	CASSQSSDRGGEQYF	TGTGCCAGCAGCCAAAGTTCCGACAGGGGAGGCGAGCAGTACTTC
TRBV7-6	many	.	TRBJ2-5	CASSPTERWQETQYF	TGTGCCAGCAGCCCGACAGAGCGATGGCAAGAGACCCAGTACTTC
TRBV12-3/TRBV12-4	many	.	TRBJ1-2	CASHVGLSSNYGYTF	TGTGCCAGCCACGTAGGGCTCTCATCTAACTATGGCTACACCTTC
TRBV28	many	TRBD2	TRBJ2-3	CASSSGGSTFWRWADTQYF	TGTGCCAGCAGTTCCGGCGGGAGTACGTTTTGGCGGTGGGCAGATACGCAGTATTTT
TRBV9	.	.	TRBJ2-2	CASSVAAGGSRTGELFF	TGTGCCAGCAGCGTAGCCGCCGGGGGCTCCCGAACCGGGGAGCTGTTTTTT
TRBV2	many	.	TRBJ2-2	CASKRQVANTGELFF	TGTGCCAGCAAGCGACAGGTCGCGAACACCGGGGAGCTGTTTTTT
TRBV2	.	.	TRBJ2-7	CANTELSSYEQYF	TGTGCCAACACAGAGTTGAGCTCCTACGAGCAGTACTTC
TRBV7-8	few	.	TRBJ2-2	CASSPRETGELFF	TGTGCCAGCAGCCCCCGGGAAACCGGGGAGCTGTTTTTT
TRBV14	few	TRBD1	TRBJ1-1	CASSQGAGTGRAFF	TGTGCCAGCAGCCAAGGAGCCGGGACAGGTCGAGCTTTCTTT
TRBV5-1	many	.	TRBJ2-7	CASSSPAGEQYF	TGCGCCAGCAGCTCACCGGCCGGCGAGCAGTACTTC
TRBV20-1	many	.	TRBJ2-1	CSARITGDYNEQFF	TGCAGTGCTAGAATAACTGGGGACTACAATGAGCAGTTCTTC
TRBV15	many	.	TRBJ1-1	CATSRGALNTEAFF	TGTGCCACCAGTCGGGGGGCATTGAACACTGAAGCTTTCTTT
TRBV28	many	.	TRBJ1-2	CASTGTFAGYTF	TGTGCCAGCACCGGGACGTTTGCAGGCTACACCTTC
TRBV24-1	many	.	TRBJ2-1	CATSGPGRGDEQFF	TGTGCCACCAGTGGCCCTGGCAGGGGTGATGAGCAGTTCTTC
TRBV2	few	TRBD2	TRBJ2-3	CASSQTSDTQYF	TGTGCCAGCAGTCAGACTAGCGATACGCAGTATTTT
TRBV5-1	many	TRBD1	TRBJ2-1	CASSQGQVTNEQFF	TGCGCCAGCAGCCAGGGACAGGTGACTAATGAGCAGTTCTTC
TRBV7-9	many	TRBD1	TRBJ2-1	CASSLKDRIDEQFF	TGTGCCAGCAGCTTAAAGGACAGGATCGATGAGCAGTTCTTC
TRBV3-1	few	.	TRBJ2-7	CASSQGKSEQYF	TGTGCCAGCAGCCAAGGGAAATCCGAGCAGTACTTC
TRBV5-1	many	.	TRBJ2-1	CASSIDSSPGQFF	TGCGCCAGCAGCATTGACAGCTCCCCCGGGCAGTTCTTC
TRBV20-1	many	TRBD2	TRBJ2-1	CSSQRGTYNEQFF	TGCAGTAGCCAGCGGGGCACCTACAATGAGCAGTTCTTC
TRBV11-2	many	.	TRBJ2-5	CASSLGEQETQYF	TGTGCCAGCAGCTTAGGAGAACAAGAGACCCAGTACTTC
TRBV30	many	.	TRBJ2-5	CAWSVGGNPETQYF	TGTGCCTGGAGTGTAGGGGGGAATCCAGAGACCCAGTACTTC
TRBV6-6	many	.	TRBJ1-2	CASSYSNYGYTF	TGTGCCAGCAGTTACTCCAACTATGGCTACACCTTC
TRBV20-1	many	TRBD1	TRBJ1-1	CSAKDRVGTEAFF	TGCAGTGCTAAGGACAGGGTAGGGACTGAAGCTTTCTTT
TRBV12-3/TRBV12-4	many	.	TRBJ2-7	CASTDSLSAYEQYF	TGTGCCAGCACTGACAGCCTAAGCGCCTACGAGCAGTACTTC
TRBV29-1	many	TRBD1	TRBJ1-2	CSAPGQGRNGYTF	TGCAGCGCTCCGGGACAGGGAAGGAATGGCTACACCTTC